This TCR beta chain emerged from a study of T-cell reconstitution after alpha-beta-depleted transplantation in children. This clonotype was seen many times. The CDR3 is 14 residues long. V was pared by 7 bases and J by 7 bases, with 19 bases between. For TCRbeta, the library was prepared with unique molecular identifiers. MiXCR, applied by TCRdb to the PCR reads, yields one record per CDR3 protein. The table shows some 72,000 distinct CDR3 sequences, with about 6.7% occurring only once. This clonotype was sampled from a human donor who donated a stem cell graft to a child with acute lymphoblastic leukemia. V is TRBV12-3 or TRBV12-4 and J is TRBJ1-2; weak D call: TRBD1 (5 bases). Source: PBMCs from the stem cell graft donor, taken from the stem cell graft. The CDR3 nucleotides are TGTGCCAGCAACCCCGGGGGGGGGAGAGGTGGCTACACCTTC. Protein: CASNPGGGRGGYTF.